The text below deals with one T cell receptor beta chain. Its antigen is undetermined. The CDR3 extends over 10 amino acids. In germline, CDR1 is SNHLY, CDR2 FYNNEI. Trimming pared 8 bases from V and 6 bases from J, leaving 8 bases between. This sample is drawn from a study of T cells after posttransplantation cyclophosphamide. Study results and limitations: Later blood repertoires were often dominated by clones from the donor CD8+ memory compartment. TRB overlap between skin or GI tissue T cells and blood was limited. Recipient CMV seropositivity and CMV reactivation strongly tracked TRB clonality.

Methotrexate plus calcineurin inhibitor accompanied controls' myeloablative marrow transplants; sampling was 1 year later. Measured with immunoSEQ multiplex PCR; TCRdb has only the in-frame clones, and not every one. Of thousands of clones listed, approximately 80% are singletons. The specimen was PBMCs, collected after an allogeneic stem cell transplant with a calcineurin inhibitor and methotrexate. This sequence joins TRBV2 and TRBJ2-7; D unclear. This sequence was found in a male patient aged 35-55 years who received an allogeneic stem cell transplant from an unrelated donor, was CMV-positive, and had chronic GVHD only. Some T cells may be the graft donor's. In DNA form, the CDR3 reads TGTGCCAGCGCACTCCTCGAGCAGTACTTC. Protein: CASALLEQYF.